These 12 T cell receptor beta chains share one sample of origin, sequenced in a study of CD8+CD57+ T cells in acquired aplastic anemia listed by TCRdb under 2018. Sequencing instrument: Illumina HiSeq 2000. Genomic DNA was used as template for profiling of TCR beta VDJ combinations and CDR3 sequences. TCRdb applied fastp at Q25 and MiXCR to the public reads, then kept only in-frame beta chains. When rows share a CDR3 protein, they turn into one entry using the most common DNA and genes. This sample lists 120,000 or so distinct CDR3 sequences; 50% to 60% were detected once. 25% to 30% of the sample rests with the top ten. Patients chosen for sequencing had shown expansion of CD8+CD57+ cells by flow cytometry. Sequenced: sorted CD4+, CD8+, or CD8+CD57+ T cells (not recorded which) from PBMCs. The receptor source for this set is a human donor with aplastic anemia.

Concerning this clonotype: At one boundary the junction diverges from the germline segment, which might be a read error. This chain uses TRBV15 with TRBJ1-4; D gene uncertain. The CDR3 consists of 12 residues. Germline CDR1 LNHNV, CDR2 YYDKDF (reference sequence). CDR3 DNA sequence: TGTGCAACCAGTCAGCTTAATGAAAACCTGTTTTTT. Protein sequence: CATSQLNENLFF.

The sample holds many counts of this clonotype. The rearrangement uses TRBV2 and TRBJ1-2; possibly TRBD1 for D (6 bases). CDR1 SNHLY and CDR2 FYNNEI come from the germline V gene. The CDR3 has 13 residues. Deletions cut 3 bases from V and 7 bases from J, with 12 bases between. The CDR3 sequence: CASSEAGVGGYTF. CDR3 bases: TGTGCCAGCAGTGAGGCAGGGGTCGGTGGCTACACCTTC.

This clonotype appeared many times. The chain couples TRBV9 to TRBJ2-3; D perhaps matches TRBD1 (6 bases). Germline loops: CDR1 SGDLS, CDR2 YYNGEE. The CDR3 has 15 amino acids. V lost 0 bases and J 8 bases, leaving 16 bases between the germline ends. CDR3 loop: CASSVGGSLGGTQYF. DNA of the CDR3: TGTGCCAGCAGCGTAGGGGGGAGCCTAGGGGGTACGCAGTATTTT.

This clonotype was observed a handful of times. The chain recombines TRBV29-1 with TRBJ2-1; 7 positions agree with TRBD1. With 7 bases clipped from V and 1 base from J, the junction kept 7 bases outside the gene matches. The germline V gene has CDR1 SQVTM and CDR2 ANQGSEA. The CDR3 spans 14 residues. This CDR3 reads CSGDRARSYNEQFF. CDR3 DNA: TGCAGCGGTGACAGGGCCAGGTCCTACAATGAGCAGTTCTTC.

J is TRBJ2-3 and V is TRBV25-1, with D perhaps matching TRBD2 (6 bases). The CDR3 consists of 13 residues. Trimming took 0 bases from V and 6 from J, leaving 7 bases between them. Germline-derived CDR1 and CDR2 are MGHDK and SYGVNS. CDR3 nucleotide sequence: TGTGCCAGCAGTGAATATCGGGGGGATACGCAGTATTTT. Its translation is CASSEYRGDTQYF.

Here the CDR3 DNA reads TGTGCCAGCAGCCAAGCAGGTACGCAGTATTTT. It encodes CASSQAGTQYF. The V call is TRBV7-2, the J call TRBJ2-3, with D hard to call. The V end was cut by 5 bases, the J end by 8 bases, with 8 bases between. This CDR3 spans 11 amino acids. Germline loops: CDR1 SGHTA, CDR2 FQGNSA. The whole variable domain, filled in from reference TRBV7-2 and TRBJ2-3, reads GAGVSQSPSNKVTEKGKDVELRCDPISGHTALYWYRQSLGQGLEFLIYFQGNSAPDKSGLPSDRFSAERTGGSVSTLTIQRTQQEDSAVYLCASSQAGTQYFGPGTRLTVL.

J is TRBJ2-7 and V is TRBV29-1, with D hard to call. The V end was cut by 8 bases, the J end by 0 bases, with 5 bases between. This CDR3 has 10 amino acids. Germline CDR1 reads SQVTM; CDR2 reads ANQGSEA. DNA for the CDR3: TGCAGCCTCAGCTCCTACGAGCAGTACTTC. This sequence encodes CSLSSYEQYF.

V is TRBV24-1 and J is TRBJ2-3, with D tentatively TRBD1 or TRBD2 (6 bases each). CDR1 KGHDR and CDR2 SFDVKD come from the germline V gene. The CDR3 loop spans 19 amino acids. V was trimmed by 1 base and J by 2 bases, leaving 21 bases between them. CDR3 in amino acids: CATSDFAGKRGHHTDTQYF. The CDR3 DNA follows: TGTGCCACCAGTGATTTTGCGGGGAAACGGGGACACCACACAGATACGCAGTATTTT.

The rearrangement joins TRBV25-1 to TRBJ2-1; maybe TRBD2 (5 bases). CDR3 length: 15 amino acids. The V gene lost 6 bases and the J gene lost 6 bases, with 18 bases spanning the gap. Per germline, CDR1 MGHDK and CDR2 SYGVNS. CDR3 bases: TGTGCCAGCAGCTTAGAAGGGCTAGCAGGCAATGAGCAGTTCTTC. This sequence encodes CASSLEGLAGNEQFF. The full variable domain, its missing parts supplied by reference TRBV25-1 and TRBJ2-1, is EADIYQTPRYLVIGTGKKITLECSQTMGHDKMYWYQQDPGMELHLIHYSYGVNSTEKGDLSSESTVSRIRTEHFPLTLESARPSHTSQYLCASSLEGLAGNEQFFGPGTRLTVL.

V gene TRBV5-1 combines with J gene TRBJ1-1; TRBD1 is a possible D gene (6 bases). CDR3 length: 14 amino acids. V lost 0 bases and J 1 base, leaving 7 bases between the germline ends. Germline V gives CDR1 SGHRS, CDR2 YFSETQ. In DNA form, the CDR3 reads TGCGCCAGCAGCTTGGACAGGGCGAACACTGAAGCTTTCTTT. Translating it yields CASSLDRANTEAFF.

This rearrangement joins TRBV4-2 to TRBJ1-1; D unclear. CDR1 LGHNA and CDR2 YNFKEQ come from the germline V gene. The CDR3 runs to 13 residues. V was trimmed by 0 bases and J by 4 bases, leaving 6 bases between them. The CDR3: CASSQDRSTEAFF. Written as DNA, the CDR3 is TGTGCCAGCAGCCAAGACAGGAGCACTGAAGCTTTCTTT.

As for this clonotype: Relative to the germline gene, one junction end is altered; a read error may explain this. The chain combines TRBV7-2 with TRBJ1-1; D unclear. The CDR3 is 12 residues long. Germline CDR1 is SGHTA and CDR2 is FQGNSA. CDR3 in DNA: TGTGCCAGCAGCCCCGTAGGCACTAAAGCTTTCTTT. Protein sequence: CASSPVGTKAFF.